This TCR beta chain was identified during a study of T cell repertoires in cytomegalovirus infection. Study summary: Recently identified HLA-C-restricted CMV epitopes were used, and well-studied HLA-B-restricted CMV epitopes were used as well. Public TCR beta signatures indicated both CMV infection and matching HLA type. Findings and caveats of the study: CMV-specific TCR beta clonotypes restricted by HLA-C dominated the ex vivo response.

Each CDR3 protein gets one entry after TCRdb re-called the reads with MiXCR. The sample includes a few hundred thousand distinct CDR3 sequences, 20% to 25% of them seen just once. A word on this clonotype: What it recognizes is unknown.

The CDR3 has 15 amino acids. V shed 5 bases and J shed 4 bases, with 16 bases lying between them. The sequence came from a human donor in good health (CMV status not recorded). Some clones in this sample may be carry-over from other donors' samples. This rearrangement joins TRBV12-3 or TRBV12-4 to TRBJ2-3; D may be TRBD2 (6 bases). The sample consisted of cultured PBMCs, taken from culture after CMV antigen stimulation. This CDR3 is CASSLLTGASDTQYF. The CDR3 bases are TGTGCCAGCAGTCTTCTAACGGGAGCGTCAGATACGCAGTATTTT.